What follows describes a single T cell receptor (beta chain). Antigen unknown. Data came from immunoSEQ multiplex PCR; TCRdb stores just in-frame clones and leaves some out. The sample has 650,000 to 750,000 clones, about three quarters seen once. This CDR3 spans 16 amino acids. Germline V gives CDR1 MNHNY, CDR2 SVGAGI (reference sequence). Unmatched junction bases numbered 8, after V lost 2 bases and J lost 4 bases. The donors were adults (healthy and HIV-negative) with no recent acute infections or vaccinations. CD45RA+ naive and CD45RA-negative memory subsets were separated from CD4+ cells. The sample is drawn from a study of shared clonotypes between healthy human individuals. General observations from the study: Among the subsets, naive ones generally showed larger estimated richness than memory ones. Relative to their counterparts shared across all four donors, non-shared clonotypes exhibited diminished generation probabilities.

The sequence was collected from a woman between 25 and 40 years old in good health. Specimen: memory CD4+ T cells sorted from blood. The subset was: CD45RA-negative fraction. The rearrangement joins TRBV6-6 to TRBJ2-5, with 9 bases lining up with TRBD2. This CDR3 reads CASSYGVAGDGETQYF. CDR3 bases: TGTGCCAGCAGTTACGGAGTAGCGGGAGACGGAGAGACCCAGTACTTC.